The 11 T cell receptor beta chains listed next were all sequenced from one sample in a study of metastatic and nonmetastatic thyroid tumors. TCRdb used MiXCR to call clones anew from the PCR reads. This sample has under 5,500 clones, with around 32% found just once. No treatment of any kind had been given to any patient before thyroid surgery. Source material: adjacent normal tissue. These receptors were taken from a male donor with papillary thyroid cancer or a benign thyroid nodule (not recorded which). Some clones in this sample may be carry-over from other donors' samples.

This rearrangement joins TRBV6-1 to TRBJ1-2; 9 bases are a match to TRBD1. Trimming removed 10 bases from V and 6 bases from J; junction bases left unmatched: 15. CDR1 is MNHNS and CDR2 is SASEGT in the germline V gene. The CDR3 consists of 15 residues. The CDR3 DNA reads TGTGCCACCCTACCATTGACAGGGGGAAATAATGGCTACACCTTC. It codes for CATLPLTGGNNGYTF.

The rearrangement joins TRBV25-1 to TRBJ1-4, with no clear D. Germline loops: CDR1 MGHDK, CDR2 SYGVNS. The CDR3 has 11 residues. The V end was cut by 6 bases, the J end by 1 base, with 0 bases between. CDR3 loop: CASRTNEKLFF. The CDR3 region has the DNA TGTGCCAGCAGAACTAATGAAAAACTGTTTTTT.

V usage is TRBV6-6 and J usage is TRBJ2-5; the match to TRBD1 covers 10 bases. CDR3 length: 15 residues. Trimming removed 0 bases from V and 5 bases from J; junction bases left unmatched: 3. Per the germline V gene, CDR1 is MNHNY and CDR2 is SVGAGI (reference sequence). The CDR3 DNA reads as TGTGCCAGCAGTTACTCGACAGGGGGCAGGGAGACCCAGTACTTC. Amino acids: CASSYSTGGRETQYF.

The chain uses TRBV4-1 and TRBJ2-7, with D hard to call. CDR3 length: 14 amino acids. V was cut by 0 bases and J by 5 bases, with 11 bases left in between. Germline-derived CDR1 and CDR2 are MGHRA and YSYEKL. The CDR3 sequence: CASSQDATPHEQYF. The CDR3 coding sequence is TGCGCCAGCAGCCAAGATGCGACACCCCACGAGCAGTACTTC.

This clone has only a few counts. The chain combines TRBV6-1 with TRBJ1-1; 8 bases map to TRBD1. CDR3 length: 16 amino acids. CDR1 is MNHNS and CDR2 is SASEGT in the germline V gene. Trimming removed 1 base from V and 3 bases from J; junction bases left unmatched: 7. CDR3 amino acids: CASSEDRDRRDTEAFF. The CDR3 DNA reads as TGTGCCAGCAGTGAAGATCGGGACAGGAGGGACACTGAAGCTTTCTTT.

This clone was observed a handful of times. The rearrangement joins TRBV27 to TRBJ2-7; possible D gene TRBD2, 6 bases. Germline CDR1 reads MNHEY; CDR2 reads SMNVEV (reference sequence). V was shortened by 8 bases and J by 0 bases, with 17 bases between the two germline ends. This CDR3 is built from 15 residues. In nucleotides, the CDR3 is TGTGCCAGCCGGCCGGGGACTGAACGCTCCTACGAGCAGTACTTC. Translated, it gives CASRPGTERSYEQYF.

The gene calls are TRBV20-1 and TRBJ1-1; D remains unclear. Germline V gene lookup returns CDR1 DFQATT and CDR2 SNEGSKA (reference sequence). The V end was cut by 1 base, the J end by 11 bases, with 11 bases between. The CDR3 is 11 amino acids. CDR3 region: CSARGEIWAFF. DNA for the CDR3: TGCAGTGCTAGAGGCGAGATTTGGGCTTTCTTT.

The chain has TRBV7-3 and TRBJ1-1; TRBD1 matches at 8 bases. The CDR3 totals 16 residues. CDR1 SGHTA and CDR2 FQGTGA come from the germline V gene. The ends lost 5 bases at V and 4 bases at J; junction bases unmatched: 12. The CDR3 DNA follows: TGTGCCAGCAGCGTCACGTGGACAGGGCATGTCACTGAAGCTTTCTTT. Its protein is CASSVTWTGHVTEAFF.

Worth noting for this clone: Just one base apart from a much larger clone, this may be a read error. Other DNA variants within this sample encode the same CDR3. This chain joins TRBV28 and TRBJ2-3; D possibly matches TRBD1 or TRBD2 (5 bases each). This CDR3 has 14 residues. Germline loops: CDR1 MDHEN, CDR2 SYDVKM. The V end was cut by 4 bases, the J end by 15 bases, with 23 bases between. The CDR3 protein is CASSSGQITDTRYF. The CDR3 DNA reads TGTGCCAGCAGTTCGGGGCAGATCACAGATACGCGTTATTTT.

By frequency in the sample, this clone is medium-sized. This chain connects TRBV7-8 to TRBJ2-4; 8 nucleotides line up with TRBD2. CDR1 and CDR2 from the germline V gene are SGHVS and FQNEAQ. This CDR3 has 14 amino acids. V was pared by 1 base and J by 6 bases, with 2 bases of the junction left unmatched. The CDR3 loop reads CASSLGTSGNIQYF. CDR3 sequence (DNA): TGTGCCAGCAGCTTAGGAACTAGCGGAAACATTCAGTACTTC.

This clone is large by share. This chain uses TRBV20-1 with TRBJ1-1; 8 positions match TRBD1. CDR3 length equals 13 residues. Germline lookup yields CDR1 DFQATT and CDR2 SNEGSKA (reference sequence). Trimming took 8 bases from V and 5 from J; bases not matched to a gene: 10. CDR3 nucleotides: TGCAGTTATACAGGGGGGCGAGGGACTGAAGCTTTCTTT. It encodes CSYTGGRGTEAFF.